This section outlines one TCR beta chain sequence together with its context. This clone's antigen is unknown. Base quality data are lacking; no much larger clone is found one base away. Trimming takes 4 bases off V and 7 bases off J; junction bases not matched to a gene: 5. The CDR3, from cysteine to phenylalanine, totals 14 residues. Only CDR3 DNA is held: 42 bases, read in frame from base 1. The germline V gene sets CDR1 to SGHDT and CDR2 to YYEEEE. Using the immunoSEQ assay, TCRB CDR3 regions were amplified from approximately 2 micrograms of genomic DNA, or from all available DNA when less than that was on hand. The multiplex PCR relied on 60 forward primers for TCR V beta segments and 13 reverse primers for J beta segments. To estimate the number of reads per starting template, synthetic control templates were added to each sample at limiting dilution. The Illumina HiSeq System generated sequencing reads of 87 bp. Concerning the study's data processing: PCR and sequencing errors were removed by a nearest neighbor algorithm that merged closely related sequences. TCR overlap was measured as the percentage of unique tumor TCR beta sequences that were also present in the peripheral blood of the same patient. The clones in this table, taken by TCRdb from immuneACCESS, are in-frame only. Not every clone is retained; where verified, under half of the shortfall comes from an unresolved V gene, and the cause of the rest is unknown. That table is the source of V, J and clone size, and D and trimming were worked out from the DNA. In this sample the table shows around 60,000 clones, under 90% of which occur a single time. The top ten clones comprise approximately 9.6% of the sample.

The source of the sample is a study of glioma-infiltrating T cells after dendritic cell vaccination (dated by TCRdb to between 2015 and 2016). A note on the overall study: A cohort of roughly 15 glioblastoma patients from Phase I and II dendritic cell vaccination trials was included, of whom 9 were newly diagnosed and 6 had recurrent disease. Between the early 2000s and the early 2010s, patients were given autologous tumor lysate-pulsed dendritic cell vaccination. To make the vaccine, monocyte-derived dendritic cells were cultured for 7 to 8 days with IL-4 and GM-CSF and then pulsed overnight with autologous tumor lysate. Each patient was given three intradermal dendritic cell vaccine injections, spaced two weeks apart, in the arm below the axilla. Tumor-infiltrating lymphocyte content was quantified and tumor and blood repertoires were compared in dendritic cell-vaccinated glioblastoma patients by deep sequencing of TCR beta CDR3 regions. TCR sequencing metrics, including TIL content and tumor-blood repertoire overlap, were correlated with survival after dendritic cell vaccination. The investigation overall reported the following: The TCR overlap response model with three groups was called speculative and said to need prospective validation. Longer time to progression and overall survival after dendritic cell vaccination were predicted by higher estimated pretreatment TIL content. The cohort was small and heterogeneous, with few patients having full blood and tumor sets and even fewer initial-recurrent tumor pairs. TCR clonality showed no direct relationship with survival, which suggests that a diverse polyclonal response may matter.

The sample's time point label is to be understood as: after dendritic cell vaccination, including at tumor progression/relapse. Selection of patients required sufficient residual fresh-frozen tumor tissue and over two years of available survival data. None of the glioblastoma patients carried an isocitrate dehydrogenase mutation, although molecular status otherwise varied. PBMC collection took place before vaccination, two weeks after the third vaccination, and at tumor progression if progression occurred. Genomic DNA was extracted with the Qiagen DNeasy Blood extraction Kit. The sample in question was blood, obtained after dendritic cell vaccination. This clonotype was sampled from a human donor with glioblastoma. Rearrangement joined TRBV5-6 to TRBJ1-5; TRBD1 aligns with 10 central bases. In nucleotides, the sequence is TGTGCCAGCAGCCGAGACAGGGGGCGACAGCCCCAGCATTTT. Translated, this gives CASSRDRGRQPQHF.